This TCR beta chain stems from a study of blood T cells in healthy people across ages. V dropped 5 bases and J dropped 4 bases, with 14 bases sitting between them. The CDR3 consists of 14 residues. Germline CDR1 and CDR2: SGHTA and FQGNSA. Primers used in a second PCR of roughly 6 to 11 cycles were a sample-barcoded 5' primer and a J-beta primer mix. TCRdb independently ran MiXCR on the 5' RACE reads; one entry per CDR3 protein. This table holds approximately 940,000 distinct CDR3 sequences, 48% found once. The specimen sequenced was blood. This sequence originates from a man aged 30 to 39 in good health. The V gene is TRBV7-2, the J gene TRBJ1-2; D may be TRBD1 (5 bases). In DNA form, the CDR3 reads TGTGCCAGCAGCCAAATACAGGCCAGCTATGGCTACACCTTC. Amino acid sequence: CASSQIQASYGYTF.